The entry below describes one TCR beta chain. This clone's antigen is unknown. No base quality values were provided; no much bigger clone lies one nucleotide off. V is trimmed back by 5 bases and J by 2 bases, and the junction contains 4 bases that no gene match accounts for. The germline V gene (reference sequence) sets CDR1 to MNHEY and CDR2 to SMNVEV. Reading from cysteine to phenylalanine, the CDR3 counts 15 amino acids. Only the CDR3 DNA is retained, 45 bases long and in frame from the first base. This sample stems from a study of blood T cell repertoires in COVID-19 (dated by TCRdb to 2020 to 2021). For the study in its entirety: Samples covering the acute and convalescent phases of COVID-19 were provided by collaborators in the United States, Italy and Spain. The material from the prospective study consisted of cDNA or gDNA derived from T cells, B-cell-depleted T cells, or PBMCs. The dataset comprised deeply sampled blood TCRbeta repertoires from subjects exposed to, actively infected with, or recovered from COVID-19. A freely available public database, intended as a resource for researchers studying the immune response to SARS-CoV-2, is where the repertoires were released. Samples were obtained from the ongoing ImmuneRACE study (first 160 participants) and from about 1,300 subjects provided by 6 global collaborators. The sample metadata nearly always contained a de-identified subject ID, COVID-19 status, age in years and sex. HLA class I and class II types, where available, came from metadata supplied by the sample provider rather than from assay-based typing.

TCRbeta CDR3 regions were amplified from genomic DNA using the immunoSEQ Assay, a bias-controlled multiplex PCR. The original methods were these. Nucleated cell counts per sample were estimated from amplification of reference gene primers within the assay. Sequence reads were collapsed and filtered to measure the absolute abundance of every unique TCRbeta CDR3 rearrangement. Productive Simpson clonality was computed per sample as the square root of Simpson's diversity index over productive rearrangements. Entries here come from immuneACCESS through TCRdb and include only in-frame sequences with V and J called. Some clones fail to appear in such tables; in the studies checked, an unresolved V gene covers under half of the shortfall, and the cause of the remainder is unknown. V, J and clone size were drawn from that table, and D and trimming were deduced from the DNA. The sample table shows about 170,000 clones, and roughly 93% are seen once. The ten largest clones add up to roughly 5% of the sample.

Whole blood was collected in K2EDTA tubes by collaborating institutions according to the institutions' own protocols. For TCRbeta analysis, collaborator samples were shipped as frozen whole blood, as isolated PBMCs, or as DNA extracted from either sample type. The investigation overall reported the following: The amount of clinical and demographic metadata varied by source and participant and was provided uncurated.

The TCR originated in a woman aged 50 to 60 with acute or convalescent COVID-19. Sequencing used peripheral blood. The sequence joins TRBV27 to TRBJ2-5, with 11 junctional bases fitting TRBD2. The CDR3 region reads CASSPGLAVQETQYF. The bases read TGTGCCAGCAGTCCGGGACTAGCGGTACAAGAGACCCAGTACTTC.